This T cell receptor beta chain is drawn from a study of technical replicates of blood from a few donors. This clone appeared a few times. Germline V lookup: CDR1 SGHTA, CDR2 FQGTGA. V was pared by 1 base and J by 0 bases, with 9 bases between. This CDR3 spans 15 amino acids. Sequenced by immunoSEQ multiplex PCR; TCRdb stores in-frame clones only, minus some. The sample contains some 68,000 clones, around nine tenths of which appear only once. Material: T cells isolated from PBMCs. The V and J genes are TRBV7-3 and TRBJ1-1; perhaps TRBD1 as D (5 bases). This TCR derives from a human donor in good health. CDR3 loop: CASSLMEGMNTEAFF. In DNA, the CDR3 is TGTGCCAGCAGCTTAATGGAGGGGATGAACACTGAAGCTTTCTTT.